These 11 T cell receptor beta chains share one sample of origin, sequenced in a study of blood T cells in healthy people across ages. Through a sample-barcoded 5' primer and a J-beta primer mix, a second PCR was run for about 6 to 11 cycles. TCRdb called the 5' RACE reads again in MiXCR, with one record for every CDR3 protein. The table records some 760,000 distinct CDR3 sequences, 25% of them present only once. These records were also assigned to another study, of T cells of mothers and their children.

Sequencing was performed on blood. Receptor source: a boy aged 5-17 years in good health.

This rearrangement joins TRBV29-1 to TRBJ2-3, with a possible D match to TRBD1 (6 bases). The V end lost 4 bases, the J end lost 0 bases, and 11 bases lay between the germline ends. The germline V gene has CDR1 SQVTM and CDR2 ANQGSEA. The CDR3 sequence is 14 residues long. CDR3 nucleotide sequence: TGCAGCGTTGTCGGAAGGGGGAGCACAGATACGCAGTATTTT. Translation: CSVVGRGSTDTQYF.

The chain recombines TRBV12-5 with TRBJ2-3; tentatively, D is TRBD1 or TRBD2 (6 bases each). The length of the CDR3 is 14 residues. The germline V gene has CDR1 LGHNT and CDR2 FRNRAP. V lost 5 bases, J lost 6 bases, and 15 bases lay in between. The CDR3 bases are TGTGCTAGTGGTGGGGGCGCGGGAAGGGATACGCAGTATTTT. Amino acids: CASGGGAGRDTQYF.

CDR3 coding DNA: TGCAGCGTTGAGGTGACAGGGGGACCCTACGAGCAGTACTTC. It translates to CSVEVTGGPYEQYF. The chain has TRBV29-1 and TRBJ2-7; 9 bases match TRBD1. The CDR3 extends over 14 amino acids. The junction had 5 bases not matched to a gene; V was cut back by 3 bases and J by 2 bases. CDR1 is SQVTM, CDR2 ANQGSEA, per germline.

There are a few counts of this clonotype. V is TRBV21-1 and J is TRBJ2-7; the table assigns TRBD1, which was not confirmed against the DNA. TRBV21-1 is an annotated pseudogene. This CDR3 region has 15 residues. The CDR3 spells CASSKVKQGSYEQYF. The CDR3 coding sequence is TGTGCCAGCAGCAAAGTGAAACAGGGGTCCTACGAGCAGTACTTC.

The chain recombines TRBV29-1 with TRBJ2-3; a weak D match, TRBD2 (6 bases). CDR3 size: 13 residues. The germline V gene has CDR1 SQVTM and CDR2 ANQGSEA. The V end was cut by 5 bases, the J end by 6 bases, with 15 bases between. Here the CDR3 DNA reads TGCAGCGTTCAGGGACTCCTCTTGGATACGCAGTATTTT. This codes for CSVQGLLLDTQYF.

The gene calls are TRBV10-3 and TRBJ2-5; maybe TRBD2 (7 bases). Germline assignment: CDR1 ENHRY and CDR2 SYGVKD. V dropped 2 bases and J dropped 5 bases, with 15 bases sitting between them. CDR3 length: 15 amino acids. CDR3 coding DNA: TGTGCCATCAGTGAGGAGGGGGAGGGACTTGAGACCCAGTACTTC. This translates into CAISEEGEGLETQYF.

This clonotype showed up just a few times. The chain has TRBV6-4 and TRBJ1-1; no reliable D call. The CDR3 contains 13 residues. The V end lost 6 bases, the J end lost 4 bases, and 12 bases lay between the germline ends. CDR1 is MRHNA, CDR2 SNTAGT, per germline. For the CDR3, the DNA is TGTGCCAGCAGGGTTTCATCCGGCACTGAAGCTTTCTTT. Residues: CASRVSSGTEAFF.

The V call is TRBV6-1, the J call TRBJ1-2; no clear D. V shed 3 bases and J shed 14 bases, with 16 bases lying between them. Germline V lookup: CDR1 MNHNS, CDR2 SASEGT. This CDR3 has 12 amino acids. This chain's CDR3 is CASSDFPAAGTF. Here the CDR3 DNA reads TGTGCCAGCAGTGATTTCCCGGCGGCAGGAACCTTC.

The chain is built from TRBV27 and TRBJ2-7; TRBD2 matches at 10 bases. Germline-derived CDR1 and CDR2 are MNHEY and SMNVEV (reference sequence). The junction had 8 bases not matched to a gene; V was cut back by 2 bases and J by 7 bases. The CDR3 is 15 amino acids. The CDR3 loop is CASSLAGGLAWEQYF. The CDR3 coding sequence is TGTGCCAGCAGTTTAGCGGGGGGACTAGCGTGGGAGCAGTACTTC.

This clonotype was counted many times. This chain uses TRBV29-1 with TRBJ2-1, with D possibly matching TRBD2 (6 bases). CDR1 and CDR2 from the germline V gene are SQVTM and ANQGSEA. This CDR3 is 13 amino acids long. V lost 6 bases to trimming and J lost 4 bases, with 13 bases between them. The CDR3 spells CSVPDYTYNEQFF. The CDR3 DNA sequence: TGCAGCGTCCCGGACTACACGTACAATGAGCAGTTCTTC.

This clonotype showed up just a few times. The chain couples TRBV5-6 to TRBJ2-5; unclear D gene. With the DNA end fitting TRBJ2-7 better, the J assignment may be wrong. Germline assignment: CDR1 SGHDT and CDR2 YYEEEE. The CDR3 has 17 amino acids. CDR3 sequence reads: CASSSLEETRISYEQYF. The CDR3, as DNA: TGTGCCAGCAGCTCCCTTGAGGAGACAAGGATATCATACGAGCAGTACTTC.